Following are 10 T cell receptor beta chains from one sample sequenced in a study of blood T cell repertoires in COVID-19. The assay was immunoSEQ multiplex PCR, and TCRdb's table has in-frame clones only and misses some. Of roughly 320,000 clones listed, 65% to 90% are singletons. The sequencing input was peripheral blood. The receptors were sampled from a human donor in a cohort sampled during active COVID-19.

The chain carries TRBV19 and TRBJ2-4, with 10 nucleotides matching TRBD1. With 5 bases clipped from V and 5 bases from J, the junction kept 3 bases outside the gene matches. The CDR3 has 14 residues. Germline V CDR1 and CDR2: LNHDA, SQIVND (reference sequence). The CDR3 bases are TGTGCCAGTAGTGTGACAGGGGGCCAAAACATTCAGTACTTC. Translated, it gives CASSVTGGQNIQYF.

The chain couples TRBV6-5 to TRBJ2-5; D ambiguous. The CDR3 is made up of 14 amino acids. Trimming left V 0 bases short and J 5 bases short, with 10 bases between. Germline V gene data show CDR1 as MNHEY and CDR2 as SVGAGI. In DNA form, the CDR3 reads TGTGCCAGCAGTTACTCCGGTATAATGGAGACCCAGTACTTC. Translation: CASSYSGIMETQYF.

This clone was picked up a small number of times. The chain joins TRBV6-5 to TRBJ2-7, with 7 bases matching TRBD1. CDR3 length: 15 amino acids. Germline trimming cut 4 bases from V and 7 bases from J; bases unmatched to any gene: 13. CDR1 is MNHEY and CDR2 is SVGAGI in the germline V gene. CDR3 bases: TGTGCCAGCAGTTCCCTAACGGACAGGTGGAGGGAGCAGTACTTC. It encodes CASSSLTDRWREQYF.

In DNA form, the CDR3 reads TGTGCCAGCAGCTTGGGACACCAGAACACTGAAGCTTTCTTT. Its translation is CASSLGHQNTEAFF. This chain links TRBV5-5 with TRBJ1-1; no clear D gene. Germline loops: CDR1 SGHKS, CDR2 YYEKEE (reference sequence). The ends were cut back, 0 bases at V and 1 base at J, with 7 bases in the middle. This CDR3 comprises 14 residues. Full variable domain (outside the CDR3, taken from reference TRBV5-5 and TRBJ1-1): DAGVTQSPTHLIKTRGQQVTLRCSPISGHKSVSWYQQVLGQGPQFIFQYYEKEERGRGNFPDRFSARQFPNYSSELNVNALLLGDSALYLCASSLGHQNTEAFFGQGTRLTVV.

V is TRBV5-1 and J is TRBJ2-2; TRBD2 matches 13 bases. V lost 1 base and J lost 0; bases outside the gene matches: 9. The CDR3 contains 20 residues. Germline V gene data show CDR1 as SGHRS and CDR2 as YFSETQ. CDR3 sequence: CASSLTRTSGGRTNTGELFF. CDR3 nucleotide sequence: TGCGCCAGCAGCTTGACCCGGACTAGCGGGGGCCGCACGAACACCGGGGAGCTGTTTTTT.

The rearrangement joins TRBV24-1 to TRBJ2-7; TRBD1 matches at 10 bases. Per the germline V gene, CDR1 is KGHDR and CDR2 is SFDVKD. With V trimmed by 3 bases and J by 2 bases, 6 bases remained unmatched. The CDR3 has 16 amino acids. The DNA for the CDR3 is TGTGCCACCAGTGATGAGGGACAGGGGCGGACCTACGAGCAGTACTTC. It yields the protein CATSDEGQGRTYEQYF.

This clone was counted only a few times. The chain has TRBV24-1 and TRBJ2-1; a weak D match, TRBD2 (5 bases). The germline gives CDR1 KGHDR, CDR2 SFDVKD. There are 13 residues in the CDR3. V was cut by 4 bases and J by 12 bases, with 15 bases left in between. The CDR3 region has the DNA TGTGCCACCAGTGACCTCGGGGTACTTGGGCAGTTCTTC. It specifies CATSDLGVLGQFF.

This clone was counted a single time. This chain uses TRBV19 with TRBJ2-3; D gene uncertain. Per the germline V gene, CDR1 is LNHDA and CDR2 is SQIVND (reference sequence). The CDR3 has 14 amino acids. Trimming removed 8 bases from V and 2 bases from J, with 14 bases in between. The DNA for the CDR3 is TGTGCCAGTTCTGACGCCAGGCCCACAGATACGCAGTATTTT. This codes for CASSDARPTDTQYF.

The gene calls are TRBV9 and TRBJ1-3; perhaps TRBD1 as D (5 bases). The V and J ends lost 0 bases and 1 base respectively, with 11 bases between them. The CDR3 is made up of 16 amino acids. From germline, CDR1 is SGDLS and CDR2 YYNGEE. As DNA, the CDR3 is TGTGCCAGCAGCGTAGCGGTAGGGGATTCTGGAAACACCATATATTTT. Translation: CASSVAVGDSGNTIYF.

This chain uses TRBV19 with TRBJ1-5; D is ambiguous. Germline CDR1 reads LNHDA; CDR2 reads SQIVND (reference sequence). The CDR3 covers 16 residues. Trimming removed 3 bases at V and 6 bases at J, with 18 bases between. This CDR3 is CASSIGYSPNGQPQHF. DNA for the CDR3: TGTGCCAGTAGTATTGGGTACAGCCCGAACGGTCAGCCCCAGCATTTT.